The 26 T cell receptor beta chains below come from one sample, sequenced in a study of a mutant IDH1 vaccine in newly diagnosed glioma (dated by TCRdb to about 2021). Library preparation employed the immunoSEQ multiplex PCR assay. Here the immuneACCESS table is served through TCRdb, limited to in-frame sequences with V and J called. Missing clones are a known gap in these copies; in checked studies unresolved V genes cover under half, and the rest lacks a known reason. Recorded for this sample are tens of thousands of clones; roughly 89% of them occurred a single time. The ten most abundant clones make up 2% to 3% of the sample. The time point label corresponds to: baseline, week 1 (first vaccination visit). Interpreted using the paper, the treatment or condition label stands for: pre-vaccination baseline after standard-of-care therapy. The specimen was PBMCs, collected from a glioma patient treated with radiotherapy, temozolomide or both. The receptors here all came from a man between 40 and 49 years old with glioma.

The V gene is TRBV6-5, the J gene TRBJ2-7; the match to TRBD2 covers 9 bases. V was pared by 0 bases and J by 10 bases, with 4 bases of the junction left unmatched. Germline CDR1 MNHEY, CDR2 SVGAGI. This CDR3 spans 13 amino acids. This chain's CDR3 is CASSYSGSGSQYF. The CDR3, as DNA: TGTGCCAGCAGTTACTCGGGTAGCGGGAGTCAGTACTTC.

This clone was seen just once. The chain links TRBV7-9 to TRBJ2-1; D is possibly TRBD2 (7 bases). V gave up 5 bases and J gave up 12 bases, with 23 bases separating them. This CDR3 has 15 amino acids. Per the germline V gene, CDR1 is SEHNR and CDR2 is FQNEAQ (reference sequence). The CDR3 here is CASSPGGIGGSRQFF. The CDR3 region has the DNA TGTGCCAGCAGCCCGGGGGGCATTGGAGGGAGCCGGCAGTTCTTC.

This chain links TRBV4-1 with TRBJ2-7; possible D gene TRBD1, 6 bases. V was cut by 0 bases and J by 2 bases, with 11 bases left in between. The CDR3 runs 15 residues. Germline V gene lookup returns CDR1 MGHRA and CDR2 YSYEKL. The CDR3 sequence: CASSQEQGVAYEQYF. In DNA form, the CDR3 reads TGCGCCAGCAGCCAAGAACAGGGAGTCGCCTACGAGCAGTACTTC.

This chain joins TRBV6-1 and TRBJ2-3; no firm D call. Germline-derived CDR1 and CDR2 are MNHNS and SASEGT. The length of the CDR3 is 12 residues. Trimming left V 7 bases short and J 3 bases short, with 8 bases between. CDR3 region: CASTPPTDTQYF. The CDR3 DNA reads TGTGCCAGCACCCCGCCTACAGATACGCAGTATTTT.

This sequence joins TRBV5-8 and TRBJ2-1; unclear D gene. CDR3 length equals 13 residues. V lost 1 base to trimming and J lost 4 bases, with 6 bases between them. From germline, CDR1 is SGHTS and CDR2 YDEGEE. The chain's CDR3 is CASSLYGYNEQFF. The CDR3, as DNA: TGTGCCAGCAGCTTGTACGGTTACAATGAGCAGTTCTTC.

J is TRBJ2-2 and V is TRBV29-1; TRBD2 matches 8 bases. Germline assignment: CDR1 SQVTM and CDR2 ANQGSEA. The CDR3 covers 15 residues. The V segment lost 4 bases and the J segment 7 bases; nucleotides outside the gene matches: 11. CDR3 bases: TGCAGCGTTGCCCTCGGGACTAGGTATCTCGGGGAGCTGTTTTTT. Its translation is CSVALGTRYLGELFF.

This chain joins TRBV7-9 and TRBJ1-5, with TRBD1 matching 11 bases. The CDR3 is 18 residues long. J lost 2 bases, V lost 5 bases, and 11 bases had no gene match. Germline V gene sequence: CDR1 SEHNR, CDR2 FQNEAQ (reference sequence). This chain's CDR3 is CASSQRTGGEHGNQPQHF. The CDR3 region has the DNA TGTGCCAGCAGCCAAAGGACAGGGGGCGAACACGGCAATCAGCCCCAGCATTTT.

The sample holds one count of this clone. The chain uses TRBV6-1 and TRBJ1-3; D is perhaps TRBD1 (5 bases). The CDR3 consists of 14 residues. Germline CDR1 MNHNS, CDR2 SASEGT. The V end lost 6 bases, the J end lost 3 bases, and 12 bases lay between the germline ends. CDR3 sequence: CASRDRGGGNTIYF. CDR3 DNA sequence: TGTGCCAGCAGAGATCGGGGGGGTGGAAACACCATATATTTT.

The rearrangement uses TRBV20-1 and TRBJ2-3; D call uncertain. Trimming cost V 4 bases and J 7 bases, with 9 bases left between them. From germline, CDR1 is DFQATT and CDR2 SNEGSKA (reference sequence). This CDR3 comprises 11 residues. The DNA of the CDR3 is TGCAGTGCTAAGGTCAGGAATACGCAGTATTTT. Amino acid sequence: CSAKVRNTQYF.

The chain joins TRBV5-1 to TRBJ2-3, with 7 nucleotides matching TRBD1. CDR1 is SGHRS and CDR2 is YFSETQ in the germline V gene. The CDR3 extends over 13 amino acids. J gave up 6 bases and V 1 base, and 2 bases lay outside the gene matches. The CDR3 spells CASSLQDRDTQYF. CDR3 DNA sequence: TGCGCCAGCAGCTTGCAGGACAGGGATACGCAGTATTTT.

The chain is built from TRBV5-1 and TRBJ2-7; D is possibly TRBD2 (6 bases). Trimming stripped 0 bases from V and 5 bases from J, with 12 bases between. The CDR3 totals 14 residues. Germline CDR1 and CDR2: SGHRS and YFSETQ. CDR3: CASSLGLEGNEQYF. The CDR3 nucleotides read TGCGCCAGCAGCTTGGGATTGGAGGGCAACGAGCAGTACTTC.

This clone has just one count. The V call is TRBV19, the J call TRBJ2-5; D remains unclear. V gave up 1 base and J gave up 5 bases, with 8 bases separating them. This CDR3 has 13 amino acids. From germline, CDR1 is LNHDA and CDR2 SQIVND (reference sequence). CDR3 bases: TGTGCCAGTAGTATAGGCCCCGTCGAGACCCAGTACTTC. Translated: CASSIGPVETQYF.

The chain is built from TRBV13 and TRBJ1-1; D gene unclear. The CDR3 sequence is 14 residues long. Germline assignment: CDR1 PRHDT and CDR2 FYEKMQ (reference sequence). Trimming left V 5 bases short and J 0 bases short, with 10 bases between. The CDR3 nucleotides are TGTGCCAGCAGCCGATGGACCCTGAACACTGAAGCTTTCTTT. Its protein is CASSRWTLNTEAFF.

This chain uses TRBV5-6 with TRBJ1-2, with no clear D. The CDR3 extends over 14 amino acids. V was shortened by 0 bases and J by 2 bases, with 8 bases between the two germline ends. The germline V gene encodes CDR1 SGHDT and CDR2 YYEEEE. CDR3 sequence (DNA): TGTGCCAGCAGCTTGGGGCAGCAAAACTATGGCTACACCTTC. Translating gives CASSLGQQNYGYTF.

V usage is TRBV18 and J usage is TRBJ2-2, with 8 bases fitting TRBD2. Germline V CDR1 and CDR2: KGHSH, LQKENI. Trimming removed 6 bases from V and 4 bases from J; junction bases left unmatched: 7. The CDR3 runs to 15 residues. The CDR3 DNA reads as TGTGCCAGCTCGCCGGGACTAGAACGCACCGGGGAGCTGTTTTTT. It encodes CASSPGLERTGELFF.

V is TRBV19 and J is TRBJ2-7; D is possibly TRBD1 (5 bases). This CDR3 has 16 amino acids. Germline CDR1 and CDR2: LNHDA and SQIVND (reference sequence). V shed 1 base and J shed 2 bases, with 15 bases lying between them. Here the CDR3 DNA reads TGTGCCAGTAGTATAGTCGGCAGCACAGGAGCCTACGAGCAGTACTTC. Translation: CASSIVGSTGAYEQYF.

V is TRBV7-9 and J is TRBJ2-7, with D hard to call. This CDR3 has 11 residues. Germline V gene data show CDR1 as SEHNR and CDR2 as FQNEAQ (reference sequence). Trimming removed 5 bases from V and 0 bases from J, with 2 bases in between. The CDR3 sequence: CASSGSYEQYF. CDR3 DNA: TGTGCCAGCAGCGGCTCCTACGAGCAGTACTTC. Combining the CDR3 with reference TRBV7-9 and TRBJ2-7 gives the whole variable domain DTGVSQNPRHKITKRGQNVTFRCDPISEHNRLYWYRQTLGQGPEFLTYFQNEAQLEKSRLLSDRFSAERPKGSFSTLEIQRTEQGDSAMYLCASSGSYEQYFGPGTRLTVT.

For the CDR3, the DNA is TGTGCCAGTAGTCCGCGGAACAGGGCGGGCCAATATCAGCCCCAGCATTTT. Its translation: CASSPRNRAGQYQPQHF. The rearrangement links TRBV19 to TRBJ1-5; D might be TRBD1 (6 bases). V lost 5 bases, J lost 5 bases, and 22 bases lay in between. CDR1 and CDR2 (germline): LNHDA, SQIVND (reference sequence). The CDR3 contains 17 residues.

This clone has just a few counts. V and J are TRBV5-4 and TRBJ1-1; 8 bases are a match to TRBD1. Germline V CDR1 and CDR2: SGHNT, YYREEE (reference sequence). V lost 2 bases and J lost 4; bases outside the gene matches: 1. CDR3 length equals 13 residues. CDR3 loop: CASSFTGGTEAFF. The CDR3 DNA is TGTGCCAGCAGCTTTACAGGGGGCACTGAAGCTTTCTTT. Full variable domain (rest looked up from reference TRBV5-4 and TRBJ1-1): ETGVTQSPTHLIKTRGQQVTLRCSSQSGHNTVSWYQQALGQGPQFIFQYYREEENGRGNFPPRFSGLQFPNYSSELNVNALELDDSALYLCASSFTGGTEAFFGQGTRLTVV.

This clone was counted once. The chain employs TRBV6-5 and TRBJ2-7, with 12 bases that match TRBD2. Losses at the gene ends were 4 bases for V and 2 bases for J; bases not matched to a gene: 6. Germline lookup yields CDR1 MNHEY and CDR2 SVGAGI. This CDR3 comprises 16 residues. DNA for the CDR3: TGTGCCAGCAGTTCTCGGACTAGCGGGACCCCCTACGAGCAGTACTTC. Translated: CASSSRTSGTPYEQYF.

This chain uses TRBV19 with TRBJ1-5; D remains unclear. The CDR3 totals 13 residues. Germline V lookup: CDR1 LNHDA, CDR2 SQIVND (reference sequence). V gave up 7 bases and J gave up 0 bases, with 7 bases separating them. The CDR3 reads CASKDLSNQPQHF. DNA for the CDR3: TGTGCCAGTAAGGACCTTAGCAATCAGCCCCAGCATTTT.

V is TRBV7-2 and J is TRBJ1-4; D call uncertain. The CDR3 consists of 13 residues. V lost 5 bases and J 8 bases, leaving 12 bases between the germline ends. Germline-derived CDR1 and CDR2 are SGHTA and FQGNSA. The CDR3 nucleotides read TGTGCCAGCAGCAACCCTACGTGGGAAAAACTGTTTTTT. This gives the protein CASSNPTWEKLFF. Filled out from reference TRBV7-2 and TRBJ1-4, the complete variable domain reads GAGVSQSPSNKVTEKGKDVELRCDPISGHTALYWYRQSLGQGLEFLIYFQGNSAPDKSGLPSDRFSAERTGGSVSTLTIQRTQQEDSAVYLCASSNPTWEKLFFGSGTQLSVL.

V and J are TRBV9 and TRBJ1-3; tentative D call: TRBD1 (5 bases). V was trimmed by 4 bases and J by 4 bases, leaving 21 bases between them. The CDR3 contains 17 residues. Germline lookup yields CDR1 SGDLS and CDR2 YYNGEE. CDR3 sequence (DNA): TGTGCCAGCAGCCCCCGGGGGACTGATTACCCCGGAAACACCATATATTTT. Protein sequence: CASSPRGTDYPGNTIYF. The variable domain in full, with the rest retrieved from reference TRBV9 and TRBJ1-3, is DSGVTQTPKHLITATGQRVTLRCSPRSGDLSVYWYQQSLDQGLQFLIQYYNGEERAKGNILERFSAQQFPDLHSELNLSSLELGDSALYFCASSPRGTDYPGNTIYFGEGSWLTVV.

This clone was seen once. This chain connects TRBV19 to TRBJ2-3; 9 positions match TRBD1. Germline assignment: CDR1 LNHDA and CDR2 SQIVND (reference sequence). This CDR3 is 13 amino acids long. Trimming at V came to 8 bases and at J to 3 bases, leaving 3 bases not matched to a gene. The CDR3: CASRDRVTDTQYF. Written as DNA, the CDR3 is TGTGCCAGTCGGGACAGGGTAACAGATACGCAGTATTTT.

V gene TRBV4-3 combines with J gene TRBJ2-3; 8 nucleotides match TRBD2. The length of the CDR3 is 16 residues. J was trimmed by 0 bases and V by 1 base; bases with no gene match: 3. Germline V lookup: CDR1 LGHNA, CDR2 YSLEER. The chain's CDR3 is CASSQGVAGSTDTQYF. CDR3 in DNA: TGCGCCAGCAGCCAAGGTGTAGCGGGAAGCACAGATACGCAGTATTTT.

The chain joins TRBV2 to TRBJ2-7, with 14 bases matching TRBD2. Germline CDR1 is SNHLY and CDR2 is FYNNEI. CDR3 size: 16 residues. With 5 bases clipped from V and 4 bases from J, the junction kept 7 bases outside the gene matches. CDR3: CASSPTSGRAEYEQYF. The CDR3 DNA is TGTGCCAGCAGTCCGACTAGCGGGAGGGCCGAGTACGAGCAGTACTTC.